Following are 29 T cell receptor beta chains from one sample sequenced in a study of tumor-infiltrating lymphocytes in localized non-small cell lung cancer. Using immunoSEQ multiplex PCR, the repertoire was profiled, and TCRdb retains in-frame clones only, with some absent. Of roughly 12,000 clones in the sample, 80% to 85% were seen once. Specimen: uninvolved lung tissue not adjacent to the tumor. The receptor set was obtained from a human donor with non-small cell lung cancer.

Here the CDR3 DNA reads TGTGCCAGCAGCGTCGGCACCGGGGAGCTGTTTTTT. It encodes CASSVGTGELFF. V is TRBV9 and J is TRBJ2-2; D uncertain. Germline V lookup: CDR1 SGDLS, CDR2 YYNGEE. V gave up 2 bases and J gave up 4 bases, with 3 bases separating them. The CDR3 has 12 amino acids. The whole variable domain, filled in from reference TRBV9 and TRBJ2-2, reads DSGVTQTPKHLITATGQRVTLRCSPRSGDLSVYWYQQSLDQGLQFLIQYYNGEERAKGNILERFSAQQFPDLHSELNLSSLELGDSALYFCASSVGTGELFFGEGSRLTVL.

The V call is TRBV14, the J call TRBJ2-3, with 7 bases lining up with TRBD1. V lost 0 bases to trimming and J lost 4 bases; unmatched junction nucleotides: 7. The germline CDR1 and CDR2 sequences are SGHDN and FVKESK. The CDR3 sequence is 16 residues long. The DNA for the CDR3 is TGTGCCAGCAGCCAAGATTTTGGTCAGGGGGCAGATACGCAGTATTTT. This encodes CASSQDFGQGADTQYF.

This rearrangement joins TRBV7-2 to TRBJ1-1; TRBD1 is a possible D gene (5 bases). The CDR3 is 14 amino acids. Germline CDR1 is SGHTA and CDR2 is FQGNSA. V was pared by 1 base and J by 6 bases, with 12 bases between. CDR3 loop: CASSLGGGVAEAFF. The CDR3, as DNA: TGTGCCAGCAGCTTAGGGGGGGGAGTTGCTGAAGCTTTCTTT.

The chain links TRBV5-1 to TRBJ2-5, with TRBD2 matching 7 bases. Germline V gene data show CDR1 as SGHRS and CDR2 as YFSETQ. V lost 0 bases to trimming and J lost 3 bases; unmatched junction nucleotides: 2. The CDR3 is made up of 14 amino acids. CDR3 coding DNA: TGCGCCAGCAGCTTGGCTAGCGGAAAAGAGACCCAGTACTTC. Translation gives CASSLASGKETQYF.

This chain joins TRBV19 and TRBJ1-1, with a possible D match to TRBD1 (6 bases). V dropped 3 bases and J dropped 4 bases, with 15 bases sitting between them. The CDR3 runs to 15 residues. Germline loops: CDR1 LNHDA, CDR2 SQIVND (reference sequence). CDR3 in DNA: TGTGCCAGTAGTATCCTGCAGGGGCTGGGCACTGAAGCTTTCTTT. Residues: CASSILQGLGTEAFF.

The J gene is TRBJ2-1, the V gene TRBV5-8; D is perhaps TRBD1 or TRBD2 (5 bases each). Trimming stripped 6 bases from V and 9 bases from J, with 19 bases between. This CDR3 is built from 14 residues. Looked up from germline, CDR1 is SGHTS and CDR2 is YDEGEE. This CDR3 reads CASTLFGGIGEQFF. The CDR3 region has the DNA TGTGCCAGCACCCTGTTTGGGGGTATTGGTGAGCAGTTCTTC. Looking up the rest from reference TRBV5-8 and TRBJ2-1 gives the full variable domain: EAGVTQSPTHLIKTRGQQATLRCSPISGHTSVYWYQQALGLGLQFLLWYDEGEERNRGNFPPRFSGRQFPNYSSELNVNALELEDSALYLCASTLFGGIGEQFFGPGTRLTVL.

V and J are TRBV2 and TRBJ1-2, with D perhaps matching TRBD1 (6 bases). The V and J ends lost 7 bases and 0 bases respectively, with 15 bases between them. CDR1 is SNHLY, CDR2 FYNNEI, per germline. The CDR3 is 15 amino acids. CDR3 coding DNA: TGTGCCAGCACCGGGACAACCAATTCTAACTATGGCTACACCTTC. It translates to CASTGTTNSNYGYTF.

Only one count was recorded for this clone. V is TRBV5-1 and J is TRBJ2-1; D is uncertain. With 2 bases removed from V and 2 bases from J, the gap between germline ends came to 11 bases. From germline, CDR1 is SGHRS and CDR2 YFSETQ. The CDR3 runs 15 residues. CDR3: CASSLRDPPYNEQFF. The CDR3 nucleotides read TGCGCCAGCAGCTTAAGGGATCCCCCCTACAATGAGCAGTTCTTC.

This chain uses TRBV2 with TRBJ2-7; D may be TRBD2 (5 bases). V lost 0 bases and J 11 bases, leaving 14 bases between the germline ends. Germline-derived CDR1 and CDR2 are SNHLY and FYNNEI. The CDR3 is 13 amino acids. The CDR3 bases are TGTGCCAGCAGTGAAGCGGGTCGGGGTGGGAAGTACTTC. It specifies CASSEAGRGGKYF.

J is TRBJ2-2 and V is TRBV19; 8 bases fit TRBD1. Germline CDR1 and CDR2: LNHDA and SQIVND (reference sequence). Unmatched junction bases numbered 9, after V lost 4 bases and J lost 2 bases. The CDR3 is 17 residues long. CDR3 loop: CASSSRGRGLNTGELFF. CDR3 DNA sequence: TGTGCCAGTAGTAGCCGCGGCAGGGGGCTTAACACCGGGGAGCTGTTTTTT.

This clone was seen a few times. The chain combines TRBV4-2 with TRBJ2-7, with D possibly being TRBD1 or TRBD2 (6 bases each). V was cut by 4 bases and J by 7 bases, with 17 bases left in between. The CDR3 is made up of 14 amino acids. Germline lookup yields CDR1 LGHNA and CDR2 YNFKEQ. Here the CDR3 reads CASSLERGVGEQYF. The CDR3 region has the DNA TGTGCCAGCAGCCTCGAGAGGGGGGTTGGAGAGCAGTACTTC.

The chain's CDR3 is CASSVGSVYEQYF. In DNA, the CDR3 is TGTGCCAGCAGCGTCGGCTCGGTTTACGAGCAGTACTTC. The chain links TRBV7-9 to TRBJ2-7; D uncertain. The CDR3 is 13 amino acids. Trimming removed 5 bases at V and 4 bases at J, with 12 bases between. Germline values: CDR1 SEHNR, CDR2 FQNEAQ (reference sequence).

In DNA, the CDR3 is TGTGCCAGCAGCTTGTCCCTGAACACTGAAGCTTTCTTT. Translating gives CASSLSLNTEAFF. The gene calls are TRBV11-2 and TRBJ1-1; D call uncertain. The CDR3 is 13 residues long. The germline gives CDR1 SGHAT, CDR2 FQNNGV. The ends were cut back, 3 bases at V and 0 bases at J, with 5 bases in the middle.

This sequence joins TRBV4-3 and TRBJ2-5, with 10 bases lining up with TRBD1. V was pared by 0 bases and J by 4 bases, with 11 bases of the junction left unmatched. CDR1 and CDR2 from the germline V gene are LGHNA and YSLEER. There are 18 residues in the CDR3. For the CDR3, the DNA is TGCGCCAGCAGCCAAGACGTTAGGGGGACAGGGGACGGAGAGACCCAGTACTTC. Protein sequence: CASSQDVRGTGDGETQYF.

This chain connects TRBV6-1 to TRBJ1-5; D gene uncertain. The ends were cut back, 2 bases at V and 5 bases at J, with 22 bases in the middle. The CDR3 runs to 18 residues. CDR1 and CDR2 from the germline V gene are MNHNS and SASEGT. The CDR3 loop reads CASSERLGSEAAHQPQHF. The CDR3, as DNA: TGTGCCAGCAGTGAAAGGTTAGGCTCAGAAGCCGCTCATCAGCCCCAGCATTTT.

The V and J genes are TRBV5-4 and TRBJ1-2, with D tentatively TRBD1 (5 bases). Trimming cost V 0 bases and J 2 bases, with 8 bases left between them. Per germline, CDR1 SGHNT and CDR2 YYREEE (reference sequence). The CDR3 is 14 amino acids. For the CDR3, the DNA is TGTGCCAGCAGCTTGGTTGGGGACAACTATGGCTACACCTTC. It specifies CASSLVGDNYGYTF.

This clone was detected a few times. The chain employs TRBV7-9 and TRBJ1-1, with a tentative D call TRBD1 (5 bases). Germline assignment: CDR1 SEHNR and CDR2 FQNEAQ (reference sequence). V shed 1 base and J shed 4 bases, with 7 bases lying between them. This CDR3 region has 13 residues. The CDR3 coding sequence is TGTGCCAGCAGCTTAGGGGGGGGCACTGAAGCTTTCTTT. Protein: CASSLGGGTEAFF.

A single count supports this clone. V gene TRBV11-2 combines with J gene TRBJ2-7; unclear D gene. This CDR3 is 12 amino acids long. V lost 2 bases to trimming and J lost 6 bases, with 8 bases between them. Germline V CDR1 and CDR2: SGHAT, FQNNGV. CDR3 coding DNA: TGTGCCAGCAGCTTACGTAAGGCCGAGCAGTACTTC. Amino acid sequence: CASSLRKAEQYF.

V gene TRBV7-8 combines with J gene TRBJ1-6; no firm D call. V was trimmed by 1 base and J by 9 bases, leaving 7 bases between them. Germline loops: CDR1 SGHVS, CDR2 FQNEAQ. CDR3 size: 13 residues. CDR3 in DNA: TGTGCCAGCAGCTTAGGCGCGGGTTCACCCCTCCACTTT. Encoded protein: CASSLGAGSPLHF.

This clone has only one observation. The rearrangement uses TRBV15 and TRBJ2-7, with a tentative D call TRBD1 (6 bases). The germline V gene encodes CDR1 LNHNV and CDR2 YYDKDF (reference sequence). This CDR3 is 16 amino acids long. Trimming cost V 0 bases and J 5 bases, with 17 bases left between them. The CDR3, as DNA: TGTGCCACCAGCAGAGATGGGGGCGCCCTCCCCCACGAGCAGTACTTC. The encoded protein is CATSRDGGALPHEQYF.

As regards this clone: An end of the junction differs from the germline gene, which may be a read error. The gene calls are TRBV7-2 and TRBJ1-2, with TRBD1 matching 9 bases. The CDR3 runs 14 residues. Germline-derived CDR1 and CDR2 are SGHTA and FQGNSA. The CDR3 nucleotides are TGTGCCAGCAGCCCTAGTCCGGGACAGGGCCTGCTCCCCTTC. Translation gives CASSPSPGQGLLPF. The full variable domain, completed using reference TRBV7-2 and TRBJ1-2, is GAGVSQSPSNKVTEKGKDVELRCDPISGHTALYWYRQSLGQGLEFLIYFQGNSAPDKSGLPSDRFSAERTGGSVSTLTIQRTQQEDSAVYLCASSPSPGQGLLPFGSGTRLTVV.

This clone ranks as medium-sized. The chain links TRBV9 to TRBJ2-1; tentatively, D is TRBD1 or TRBD2 (5 bases each). The germline CDR1 and CDR2 sequences are SGDLS and YYNGEE. The CDR3 runs to 15 residues. V gave up 3 bases and J gave up 0 bases, with 10 bases separating them. In DNA form, the CDR3 reads TGTGCCAGCAGCGGGCCGGGACCCTCCTACAATGAGCAGTTCTTC. Translating gives CASSGPGPSYNEQFF.

Worth noting for this clone: Germline is not matched at one junction end, which may reflect a read error. The chain carries TRBV7-2 and TRBJ1-3; D not resolved. This CDR3 has 16 amino acids. CDR1 is SGHTA, CDR2 FQGNSA, per germline. The CDR3 nucleotides read TGTGCCAGCAGCTCGGGTCCTGTGAGGGCTGGAAACATCATATATTTT. This sequence encodes CASSSGPVRAGNIIYF.

The rearrangement joins TRBV5-1 to TRBJ2-7; no reliable D call. V was trimmed by 1 base and J by 4 bases, leaving 12 bases between them. The CDR3 consists of 14 residues. CDR1 and CDR2 (germline): SGHRS, YFSETQ. The CDR3 region has the DNA TGCGCCAGCAGCTTGACGGAGTCATTTTACGAGCAGTACTTC. Translation: CASSLTESFYEQYF.

The genes are TRBV13 and TRBJ1-6; TRBD1 matches at 8 bases. V lost 3 bases and J lost 5; bases outside the gene matches: 6. The CDR3 is made up of 16 amino acids. CDR1 PRHDT and CDR2 FYEKMQ come from the germline V gene (reference sequence). The CDR3 region is CASSFGQGLHNSPLHF. The DNA of the CDR3 is TGTGCCAGCAGCTTTGGACAGGGCCTACATAATTCACCCCTCCACTTT.

The rearrangement uses TRBV7-2 and TRBJ2-7; TRBD2 matches at 11 bases. The V gene end was trimmed by 5 bases and the J gene end by 6 bases; junction bases not matched to a gene: 15. Germline values: CDR1 SGHTA, CDR2 FQGNSA. The CDR3 runs to 17 residues. Here the CDR3 reads CASSLERLAGNRGEQYF. CDR3 sequence (DNA): TGTGCCAGCAGCCTTGAAAGACTAGCGGGGAACAGAGGCGAGCAGTACTTC.

This clone appeared once. This chain connects TRBV6-6 to TRBJ1-2; 7 nucleotides agree with TRBD1. The CDR3 length is 14 residues. Trimming cost V 2 bases and J 7 bases; bases outside gene matches: 7. The germline V gene encodes CDR1 MNHNY and CDR2 SVGAGI (reference sequence). The CDR3 reads CASSYAGQRGGYTF. In DNA form, the CDR3 reads TGTGCCAGCAGTTACGCGGGACAGCGGGGTGGCTACACCTTC.

V usage is TRBV2 and J usage is TRBJ2-3; 9 nucleotides match TRBD2. CDR1 SNHLY and CDR2 FYNNEI come from the germline V gene. J was trimmed by 2 bases and V by 7 bases; bases with no gene match: 13. The CDR3 has 17 amino acids. The CDR3, as DNA: TGTGCCAGCATCAGCGGGGGGCCGGTTCCGAACACAGATACGCAGTATTTT. It is translated as CASISGGPVPNTDTQYF.

The rearrangement uses TRBV19 and TRBJ2-6, with D tentatively TRBD2 (6 bases). V lost 6 bases and J 1 base, leaving 13 bases between the germline ends. The CDR3 runs to 16 residues. The germline CDR1 and CDR2 sequences are LNHDA and SQIVND (reference sequence). The CDR3 sequence is CASSALSGSGANVLTF. CDR3 DNA sequence: TGTGCCAGTAGCGCCCTCAGCGGGTCTGGGGCCAACGTCCTGACTTTC.